This T cell receptor (beta chain) comes out of a study of T cell changes during pregnancy in multiple sclerosis. Assay used: immunoSEQ multiplex PCR; TCRdb lists only in-frame clones, some missing. In the table there are about 36,000 clones, 91% of which are singletons. The V and J ends lost 4 bases and 5 bases respectively, with 15 bases between them. This CDR3 region has 14 residues. Germline CDR1 and CDR2: SGDLS and YYNGEE. Sequences were derived from CD4+ T cells from peripheral blood mononuclear cells, sampled in the second trimester of pregnancy. The V call is TRBV9, the J call TRBJ1-1; D is ambiguous. The origin of this receptor is a female donor in good health, enrolled as a control in a pregnancy study. The CDR3 DNA follows: TGTGCCAGCAGCCTGGGCGGGCGAGGTACTGAAGCTTTCTTT. Encoded protein: CASSLGGRGTEAFF.